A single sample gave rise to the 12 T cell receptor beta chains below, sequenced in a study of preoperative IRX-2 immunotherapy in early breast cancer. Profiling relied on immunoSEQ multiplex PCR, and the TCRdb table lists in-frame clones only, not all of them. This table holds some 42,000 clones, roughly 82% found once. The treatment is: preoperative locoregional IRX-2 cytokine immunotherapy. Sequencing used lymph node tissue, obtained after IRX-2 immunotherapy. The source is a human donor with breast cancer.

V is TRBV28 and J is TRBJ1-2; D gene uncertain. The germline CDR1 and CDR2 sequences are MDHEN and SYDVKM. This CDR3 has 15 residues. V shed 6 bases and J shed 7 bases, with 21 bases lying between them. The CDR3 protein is CASRGPRGGFGGYTF. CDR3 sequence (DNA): TGTGCCAGCAGGGGCCCACGGGGAGGGTTTGGTGGCTACACCTTC.

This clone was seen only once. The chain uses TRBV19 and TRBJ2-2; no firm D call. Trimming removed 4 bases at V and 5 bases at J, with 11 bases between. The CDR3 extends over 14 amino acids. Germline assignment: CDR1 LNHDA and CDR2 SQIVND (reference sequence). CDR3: CASSNLDLTGELFF. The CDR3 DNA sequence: TGTGCCAGTAGTAACCTCGACCTGACCGGGGAGCTGTTTTTT.

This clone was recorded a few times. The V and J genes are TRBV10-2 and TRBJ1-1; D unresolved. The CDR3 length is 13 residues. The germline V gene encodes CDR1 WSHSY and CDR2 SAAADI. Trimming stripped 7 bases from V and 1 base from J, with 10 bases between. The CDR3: CASILWANTEAFF. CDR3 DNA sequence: TGCGCCAGCATTCTTTGGGCGAACACTGAAGCTTTCTTT.

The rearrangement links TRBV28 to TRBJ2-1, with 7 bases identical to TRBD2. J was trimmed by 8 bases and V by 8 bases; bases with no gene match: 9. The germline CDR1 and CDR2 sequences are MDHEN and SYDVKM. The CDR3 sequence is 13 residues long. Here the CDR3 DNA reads TGTGCCAGCTCGGAGAGCGGGGACGATGAGCAGTTCTTC. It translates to CASSESGDDEQFF. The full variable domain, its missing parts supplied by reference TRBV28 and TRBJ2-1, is DVKVTQSSRYLVKRTGEKVFLECVQDMDHENMFWYRQDPGLGLRLIYFSYDVKMKEKGDIPEGYSVSREKKERFSLILESASTNQTSMYLCASSESGDDEQFFGPGTRLTVL.

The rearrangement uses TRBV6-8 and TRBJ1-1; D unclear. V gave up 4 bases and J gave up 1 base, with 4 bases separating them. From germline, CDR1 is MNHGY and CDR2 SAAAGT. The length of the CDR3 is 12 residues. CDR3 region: CASSSENTEAFF. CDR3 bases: TGTGCCAGCAGTTCAGAGAACACTGAAGCTTTCTTT.

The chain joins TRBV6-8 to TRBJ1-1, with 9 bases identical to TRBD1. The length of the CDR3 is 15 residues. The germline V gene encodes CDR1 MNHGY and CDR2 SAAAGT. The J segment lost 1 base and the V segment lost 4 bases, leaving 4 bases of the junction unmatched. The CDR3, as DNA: TGTGCCAGCAGTTCCACAGGGGGCGCGAACACTGAAGCTTTCTTT. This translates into CASSSTGGANTEAFF.

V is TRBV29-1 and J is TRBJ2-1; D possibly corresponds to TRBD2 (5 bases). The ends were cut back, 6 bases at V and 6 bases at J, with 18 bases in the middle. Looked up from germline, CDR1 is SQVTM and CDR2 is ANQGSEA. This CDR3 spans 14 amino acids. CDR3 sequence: CSVYLATRVNEQFF. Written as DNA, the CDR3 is TGCAGCGTGTATTTAGCGACCCGGGTCAATGAGCAGTTCTTC.

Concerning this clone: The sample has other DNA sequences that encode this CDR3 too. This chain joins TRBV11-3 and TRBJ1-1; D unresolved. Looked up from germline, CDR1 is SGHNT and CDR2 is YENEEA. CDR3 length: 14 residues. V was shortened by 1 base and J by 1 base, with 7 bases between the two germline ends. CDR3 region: CASSLGRENTEAFF. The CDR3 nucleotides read TGTGCCAGCAGCTTAGGAAGGGAGAACACTGAAGCTTTCTTT.

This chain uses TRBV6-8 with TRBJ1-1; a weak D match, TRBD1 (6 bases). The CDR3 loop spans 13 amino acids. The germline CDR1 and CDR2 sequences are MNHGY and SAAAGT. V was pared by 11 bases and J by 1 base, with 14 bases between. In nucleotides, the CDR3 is TGTGCCGGAAGACAGGAGAAGAACACTGAAGCTTTCTTT. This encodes CAGRQEKNTEAFF.

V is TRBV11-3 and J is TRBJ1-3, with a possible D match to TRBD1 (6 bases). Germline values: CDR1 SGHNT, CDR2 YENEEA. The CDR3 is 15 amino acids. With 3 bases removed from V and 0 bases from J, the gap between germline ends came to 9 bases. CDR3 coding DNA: TGTGCCAGCAGCTTCAGGGGAGACTCTGGAAACACCATATATTTT. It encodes CASSFRGDSGNTIYF. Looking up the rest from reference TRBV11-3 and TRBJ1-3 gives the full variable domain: EAGVVQSPRYKIIEKKQPVAFWCNPISGHNTLYWYLQNLGQGPELLIRYENEEAVDDSQLPKDRFSAERLKGVDSTLKIQPAELGDSAVYLCASSFRGDSGNTIYFGEGSWLTVV.

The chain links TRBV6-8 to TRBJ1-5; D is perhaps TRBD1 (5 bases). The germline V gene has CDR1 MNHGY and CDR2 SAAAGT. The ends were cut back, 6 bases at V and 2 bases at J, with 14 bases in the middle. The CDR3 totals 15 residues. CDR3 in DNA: TGTGCCAGCAGACAGGACCCTACGGGCAATCAGCCCCAGCATTTT. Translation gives CASRQDPTGNQPQHF.

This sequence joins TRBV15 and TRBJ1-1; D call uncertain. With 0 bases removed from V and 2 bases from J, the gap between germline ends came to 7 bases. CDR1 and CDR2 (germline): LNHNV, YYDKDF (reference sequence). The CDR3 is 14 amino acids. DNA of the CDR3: TGTGCCACCAGCAGAGATACCAGAAACACTGAAGCTTTCTTT. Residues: CATSRDTRNTEAFF.